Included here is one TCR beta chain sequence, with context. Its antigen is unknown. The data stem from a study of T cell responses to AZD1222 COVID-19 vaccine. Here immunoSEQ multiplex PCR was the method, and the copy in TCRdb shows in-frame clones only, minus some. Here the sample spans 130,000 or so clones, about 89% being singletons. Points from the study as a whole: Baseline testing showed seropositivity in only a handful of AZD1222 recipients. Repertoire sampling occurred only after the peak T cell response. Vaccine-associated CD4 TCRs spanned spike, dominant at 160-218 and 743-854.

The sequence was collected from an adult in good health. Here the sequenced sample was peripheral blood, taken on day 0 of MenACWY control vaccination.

The CDR3 DNA follows: TGTGCCAGCAGCCTAACCATGGGAGGGGCCAACGTCCTGACTTTC. It codes for CASSLTMGGANVLTF. The chain links TRBV5-4 to TRBJ2-6; no definite D call. V gave up 4 bases and J gave up 4 bases, with 12 bases separating them. The CDR3 contains 15 residues. Per germline, CDR1 SGHNT and CDR2 YYREEE (reference sequence).